This TCR beta chain was captured by sequencing in a study of T cell responses to AZD1222 COVID-19 vaccine. Study observations and caveats: Rises in breadth and depth of Spike-specific TCRs came after two AZD1222 doses. Spike was spanned by vaccine-associated CD4 TCRs, with dominance at 160-218 and 743-854. Of the AZD1222 recipients, only six were seropositive at baseline. Unmutated variant regions are reportedly targeted by nearly half of spike-specific TCRs.

The repertoire was sequenced with immunoSEQ multiplex PCR; TCRdb's copy has only in-frame clones and lacks some. The sample contains approximately 270,000 clones, almost 95% of which appear only once. For this clone: Its antigen is unknown.

The CDR3 spans 12 residues. With 5 bases removed from V and 8 bases from J, the gap between germline ends came to 8 bases. The germline V gene encodes CDR1 SGHNT and CDR2 YYREEE (reference sequence). Specimen: peripheral blood, collected 28 days after the second AZD1222 dose. The J gene is TRBJ1-6, the V gene TRBV5-4; D is uncertain. The source of this sequence is an adult who received the AZD1222 COVID-19 vaccine. CDR3: CASRGRDSPLHF. CDR3 DNA sequence: TGTGCCAGCAGGGGGAGGGATTCACCCCTCCACTTT. Supplemented by reference TRBV5-4 and TRBJ1-6, the full variable domain reads ETGVTQSPTHLIKTRGQQVTLRCSSQSGHNTVSWYQQALGQGPQFIFQYYREEENGRGNFPPRFSGLQFPNYSSELNVNALELDDSALYLCASRGRDSPLHFGNGTRLTVT.